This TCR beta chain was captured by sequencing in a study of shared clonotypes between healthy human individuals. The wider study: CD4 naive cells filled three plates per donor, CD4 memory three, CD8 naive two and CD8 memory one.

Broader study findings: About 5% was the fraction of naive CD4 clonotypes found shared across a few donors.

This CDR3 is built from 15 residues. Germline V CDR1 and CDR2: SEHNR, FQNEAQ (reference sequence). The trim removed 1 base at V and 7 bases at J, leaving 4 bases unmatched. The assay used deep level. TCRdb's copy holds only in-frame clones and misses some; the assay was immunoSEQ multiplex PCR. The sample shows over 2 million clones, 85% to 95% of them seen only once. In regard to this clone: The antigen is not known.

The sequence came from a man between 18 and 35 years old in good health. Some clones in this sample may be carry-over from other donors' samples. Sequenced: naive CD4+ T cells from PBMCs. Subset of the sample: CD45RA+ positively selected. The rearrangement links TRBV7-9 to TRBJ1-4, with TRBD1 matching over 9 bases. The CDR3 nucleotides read TGTGCCAGCAGCTTAGGGACAGGGGATTCTGAAAAACTGTTTTTT. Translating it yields CASSLGTGDSEKLFF.